This T cell receptor (beta chain) comes out of a study of T cell changes during pregnancy in multiple sclerosis. In this sample, this clone turned up once. Method: immunoSEQ multiplex PCR; TCRdb's copy keeps in-frame clones and lacks some. The sample holds approximately 130,000 clones, roughly 95% seen once. CDR1 and CDR2 (germline): SNHLY, FYNNEI. This CDR3 has 16 amino acids. After removal of 4 bases from V and 2 bases from J, the junction contained 8 bases not matched to a gene. The sequence was obtained from a female donor with multiple sclerosis, enrolled in a pregnancy study. Sequences were derived from peripheral blood, sampled after pregnancy. The chain uses TRBV2 and TRBJ1-5; 7 bases match TRBD1. CDR3 DNA sequence: TGTGCCAGCAGTGTAACAGGGGCGTGGGGCAATCAGCCCCAGCATTTT. This translates into CASSVTGAWGNQPQHF.